One and the same sample provided the 14 T cell receptor beta chains below, sequenced in a study of tumor and adjacent non-tumor tissue in lung cancer. A modified ARM-PCR protocol with three rounds of nested PCR amplified TCRbeta. Using its own MiXCR run on the multiplex PCR reads, TCRdb lists one record per CDR3 protein. The sample includes under 250,000 distinct CDR3 sequences, around 71% of them seen just once. No cell sorting was done before RNA was extracted from the tissue. The sequenced sample consisted of lung tumor tissue. Receptor source: a man aged 55-75 years with non-small cell lung cancer.

With respect to this clonotype: A clone one base away is much larger, so this may be a read error. The gene calls are TRBV12-3 or TRBV12-4 and TRBJ2-1; 7 nucleotides agree with TRBD2. The CDR3 sequence is 14 residues long. J gave up 6 bases and V 2 bases, and 4 bases lay outside the gene matches. The DNA for the CDR3 is TGTGCCAGCAGTTTATCGACGGGAGGCAATGAGCAGTTCTTC. Its translation is CASSLSTGGNEQFF.

The chain has TRBV6-1 and TRBJ2-3; maybe TRBD1 (6 bases). TRBJ1-5 explains the end of the DNA better; the J call may be wrong. The germline V gene has CDR1 MNHNS and CDR2 SASEGT. There are 13 residues in the CDR3. This chain's CDR3 is CASSDGPGETQHF. DNA for the CDR3: TGTGCCAGCAGTGACGGCCCAGGGGAAACGCAGCATTTT.

Concerning this clonotype: A much larger clone lies one base from this, so it may be a read error. The rearrangement joins TRBV28 to TRBJ2-4; TRBD1 agrees at 8 bases. Germline CDR1 and CDR2: MDHEN and SYDVKM. The CDR3 extends over 15 amino acids. The CDR3 sequence is CASSSSGTGENIHYF. CDR3 DNA: TGTGCCAGCAGTTCCTCCGGGACAGGAGAAAACATTCATTACTTC.

This clonotype was recorded a few times. This chain connects TRBV29-1 to TRBJ1-5; 9 bases align to TRBD1. The germline V gene encodes CDR1 SQVTM and CDR2 ANQGSEA. With V trimmed by 5 bases and J by 7 bases, 3 bases remained unmatched. There are 12 residues in the CDR3. CDR3 loop: CSVTGQGQPQHF. In nucleotides, the CDR3 is TGCAGCGTTACAGGACAGGGGCAGCCCCAGCATTTT.

At least ten counts were recorded for this clonotype. The CDR3 region has the DNA TGTGCCAGCAGTTATAACAGGGTGTCCTACGAGCAGTACTTC. This codes for CASSYNRVSYEQYF. The rearrangement links TRBV6-5 to TRBJ2-7; D possibly corresponds to TRBD1 (6 bases). V was clipped by 3 bases and J by 1 base, with 10 bases between them. CDR1 MNHEY and CDR2 SVGAGI come from the germline V gene. The CDR3 has 14 residues.

Comments on this clonotype: This may be a read error, as it is one base from a much larger clone. This chain uses TRBV20-1 with TRBJ2-1; the D gene is possibly TRBD2 (6 bases). V was cut by 5 bases and J by 6 bases, with 11 bases left in between. The CDR3 is 12 residues long. The germline CDR1 and CDR2 sequences are DFQATT and SNEGSKA (reference sequence). CDR3 protein: CSAEGLGNEQFF. The CDR3, as DNA: TGCAGTGCTGAGGGACTGGGCAATGAGCAGTTCTTC.

This chain connects TRBV29-1 to TRBJ1-2; possibly TRBD1 for D (5 bases). With 6 bases removed from V and 1 base from J, the gap between germline ends came to 21 bases. The CDR3 spans 16 residues. Looked up from germline, CDR1 is SQVTM and CDR2 is ANQGSEA. In DNA form, the CDR3 reads TGCAGCGTCCCCTGGGCAGGGAGAGGATTTAACTATGGCTACACCTTC. Its translation: CSVPWAGRGFNYGYTF.

As concerns this clonotype: It may be a read error: a sequence one base away is much more abundant. The chain links TRBV12-3 or TRBV12-4 to TRBJ2-4; the D is unclear. This CDR3 spans 10 amino acids. Trimming took off 8 bases at V and 8 bases at J, with 7 bases between the two ends. The CDR3 loop reads CASPVDIQYF. CDR3 DNA: TGTGCCAGCCCGGTGGACATTCAGTACTTC.

The chain employs TRBV11-2 and TRBJ1-1; D not certain. The CDR3 contains 14 residues. Germline-derived CDR1 and CDR2 are SGHAT and FQNNGV. Trimming cost V 3 bases and J 6 bases, with 14 bases left between them. The CDR3 DNA is TGTGCCAGCAGCTTGGTGGGCATGAATGCTGAAGCTTTCTTT. This encodes CASSLVGMNAEAFF.

This clonotype was seen once. This may stem from a read error, because a much larger clone lies one nucleotide away. V is TRBV29-1 and J is TRBJ2-5; no clear D. Per germline, CDR1 SQVTM and CDR2 ANQGSEA. CDR3 length: 13 amino acids. The CDR3 loop is CRVEDEKRETQYF. CDR3 DNA: TGCAGAGTTGAAGATGAGAAGAGGGAGACCCAGTACTTC.

The V gene is TRBV5-6, the J gene TRBJ2-1, with D possibly matching TRBD1 (5 bases). Germline CDR1 is SGHDT and CDR2 is YYEEEE. The CDR3 runs to 15 residues. V shed 7 bases and J shed 7 bases, with 21 bases lying between them. Here the CDR3 reads CASSATGHGMNEQFF. As DNA, the CDR3 is TGTGCCAGCTCCGCTACAGGACATGGGATGAATGAGCAGTTCTTC.

Notes on this clonotype: A read error may account for a junction end that differs from germline. V is TRBV4-1 and J is TRBJ2-1; 14 bases map to TRBD2. CDR3 length equals 15 residues. CDR1 and CDR2 (germline): MGHRA, YSYEKL. CDR3 amino acids: CPSRQGLAGENEQFF. The DNA for the CDR3 is TGCCCCAGCAGGCAGGGACTAGCGGGAGAAAATGAGCAGTTCTTC.

This clonotype was seen a single time. As the CDR3 is not closed by the conserved phenylalanine or tryptophan, this likely results from a read error. V and J are TRBV11-3 and TRBJ2-1; 11 bases line up with TRBD2. Germline CDR1 is SGHNT and CDR2 is YENEEA. The CDR3 sequence is 15 residues long. CDR3 bases: TGTGCCAGCAGTCCTCTTGGGACTAGCGGAAATGATCAGTTCTCC. Its protein product is CASSPLGTSGNDQFS.

As to this clonotype: A read error may be the cause here, since a much bigger clone is one base away. The chain joins TRBV6-2 or TRBV6-3 to TRBJ2-2, with D perhaps TRBD1 or TRBD2 (7 bases each). The CDR3 extends over 18 amino acids. Germline V gives CDR1 MNHEY, CDR2 SVGEGT. This CDR3 reads CASSYGRGLAANTGEVFF. In DNA, the CDR3 is TGTGCCAGCAGTTACGGTAGGGGGCTAGCGGCGAACACCGGGGAGGTGTTTTTT.